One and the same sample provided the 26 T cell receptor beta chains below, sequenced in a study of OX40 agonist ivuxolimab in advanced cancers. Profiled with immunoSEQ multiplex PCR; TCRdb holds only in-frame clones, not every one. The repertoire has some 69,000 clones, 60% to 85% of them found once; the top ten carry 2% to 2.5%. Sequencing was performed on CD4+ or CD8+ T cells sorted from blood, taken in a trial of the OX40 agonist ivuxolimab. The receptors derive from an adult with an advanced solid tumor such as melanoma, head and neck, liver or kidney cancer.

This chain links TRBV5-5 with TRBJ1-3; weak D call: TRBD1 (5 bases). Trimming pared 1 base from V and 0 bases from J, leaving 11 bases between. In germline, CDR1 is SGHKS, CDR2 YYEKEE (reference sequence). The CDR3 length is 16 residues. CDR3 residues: CASSLMDTNSGNTIYF. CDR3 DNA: TGTGCCAGCAGCTTGATGGACACCAACTCTGGAAACACCATATATTTT. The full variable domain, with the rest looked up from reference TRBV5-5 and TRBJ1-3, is DAGVTQSPTHLIKTRGQQVTLRCSPISGHKSVSWYQQVLGQGPQFIFQYYEKEERGRGNFPDRFSARQFPNYSSELNVNALLLGDSALYLCASSLMDTNSGNTIYFGEGSWLTVV.

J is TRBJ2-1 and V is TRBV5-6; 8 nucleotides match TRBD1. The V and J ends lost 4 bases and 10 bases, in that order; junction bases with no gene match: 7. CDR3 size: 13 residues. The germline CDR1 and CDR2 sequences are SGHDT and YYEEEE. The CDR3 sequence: CASSRGQGAEQFF. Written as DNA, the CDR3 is TGTGCCAGCAGCAGAGGACAGGGTGCCGAGCAGTTCTTC.

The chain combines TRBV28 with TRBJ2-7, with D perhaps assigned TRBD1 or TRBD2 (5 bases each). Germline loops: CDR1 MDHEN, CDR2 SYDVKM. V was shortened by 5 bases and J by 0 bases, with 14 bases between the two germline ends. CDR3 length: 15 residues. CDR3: CASSPLSGSSYEQYF. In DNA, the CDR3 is TGTGCCAGCAGTCCCCTGTCAGGGAGCTCCTACGAGCAGTACTTC.

The chain's CDR3 is CASSQDGSGPQPQHF. CDR3 sequence (DNA): TGCGCCAGCAGCCAAGATGGATCAGGGCCCCAGCCCCAGCATTTT. The chain joins TRBV4-1 to TRBJ1-5, with D possibly matching TRBD1 (5 bases). Germline assignment: CDR1 MGHRA and CDR2 YSYEKL. V was pared by 0 bases and J by 7 bases, with 13 bases between. The CDR3 is 15 residues long.

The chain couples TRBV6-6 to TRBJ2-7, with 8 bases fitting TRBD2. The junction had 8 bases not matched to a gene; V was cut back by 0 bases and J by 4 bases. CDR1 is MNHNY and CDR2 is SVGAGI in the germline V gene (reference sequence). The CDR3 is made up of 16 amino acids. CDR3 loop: CASSYSTGRAGYEQYF. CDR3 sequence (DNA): TGTGCCAGCAGTTACTCGACCGGGAGGGCCGGATACGAGCAGTACTTC.

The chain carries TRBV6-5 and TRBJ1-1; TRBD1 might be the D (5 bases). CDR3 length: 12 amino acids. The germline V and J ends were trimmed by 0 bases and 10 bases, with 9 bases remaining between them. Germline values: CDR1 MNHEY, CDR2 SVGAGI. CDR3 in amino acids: CASSYSLRAAFF. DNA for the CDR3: TGTGCCAGCAGTTACTCGCTCAGGGCAGCTTTCTTT.

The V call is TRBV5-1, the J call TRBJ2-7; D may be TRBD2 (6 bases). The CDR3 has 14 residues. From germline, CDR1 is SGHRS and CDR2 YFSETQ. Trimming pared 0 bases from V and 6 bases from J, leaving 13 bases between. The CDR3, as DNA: TGCGCCAGCAGCTTGGACGGGGGAAGAGGCGAGCAGTACTTC. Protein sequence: CASSLDGGRGEQYF.

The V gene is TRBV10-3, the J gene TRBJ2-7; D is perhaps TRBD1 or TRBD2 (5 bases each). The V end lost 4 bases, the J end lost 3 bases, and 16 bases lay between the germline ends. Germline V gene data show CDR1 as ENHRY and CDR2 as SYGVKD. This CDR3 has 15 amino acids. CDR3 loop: CAISGDQTAYYEQYF. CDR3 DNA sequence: TGTGCCATCAGTGGGGACCAGACAGCCTACTACGAGCAGTACTTC.

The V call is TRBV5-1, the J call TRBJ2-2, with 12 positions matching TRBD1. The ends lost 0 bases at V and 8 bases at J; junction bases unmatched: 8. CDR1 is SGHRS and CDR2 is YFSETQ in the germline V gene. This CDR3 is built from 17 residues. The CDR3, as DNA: TGCGCCAGCAGCTTGGAAGGGACAGGGGGCGCCTCTGGGGAGCTGTTTTTT. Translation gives CASSLEGTGGASGELFF.

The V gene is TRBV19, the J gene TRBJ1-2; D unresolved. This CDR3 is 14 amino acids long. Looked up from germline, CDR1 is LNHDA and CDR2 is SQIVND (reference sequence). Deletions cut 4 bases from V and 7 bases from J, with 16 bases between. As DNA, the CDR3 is TGTGCCAGTAGTACCACAGTAGGACCCGGTGGCTACACCTTC. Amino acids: CASSTTVGPGGYTF.

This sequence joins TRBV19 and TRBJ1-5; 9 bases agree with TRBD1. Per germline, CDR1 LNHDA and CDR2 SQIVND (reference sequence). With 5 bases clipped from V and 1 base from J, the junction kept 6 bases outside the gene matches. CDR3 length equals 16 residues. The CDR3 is CASSFSDRGSNQPQHF. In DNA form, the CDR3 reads TGTGCCAGTAGTTTCTCGGACAGGGGAAGCAATCAGCCCCAGCATTTT.

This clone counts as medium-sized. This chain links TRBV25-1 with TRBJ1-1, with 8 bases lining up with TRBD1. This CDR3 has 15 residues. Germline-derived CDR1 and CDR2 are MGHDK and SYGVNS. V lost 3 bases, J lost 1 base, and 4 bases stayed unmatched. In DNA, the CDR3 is TGTGCCAGCAGTGAGGTCGGACAGGGGAACACTGAAGCTTTCTTT. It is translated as CASSEVGQGNTEAFF.

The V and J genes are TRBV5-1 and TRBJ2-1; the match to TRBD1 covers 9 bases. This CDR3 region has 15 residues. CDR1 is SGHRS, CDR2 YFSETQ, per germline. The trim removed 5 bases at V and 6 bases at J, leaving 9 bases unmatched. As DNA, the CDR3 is TGCGCCAGCAGTTCCGGGACAGGGACACCCAATGAGCAGTTCTTC. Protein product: CASSSGTGTPNEQFF.

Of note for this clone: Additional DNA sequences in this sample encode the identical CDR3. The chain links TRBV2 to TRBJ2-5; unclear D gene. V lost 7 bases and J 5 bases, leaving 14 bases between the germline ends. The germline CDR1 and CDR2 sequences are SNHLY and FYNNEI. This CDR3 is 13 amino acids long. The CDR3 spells CASTPDGSETQYF. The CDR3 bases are TGTGCCAGCACCCCGGACGGGTCGGAGACCCAGTACTTC.

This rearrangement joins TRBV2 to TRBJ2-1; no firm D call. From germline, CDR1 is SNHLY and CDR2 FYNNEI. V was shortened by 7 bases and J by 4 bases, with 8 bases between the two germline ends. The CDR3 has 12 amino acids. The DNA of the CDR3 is TGTGCCAGCACTACCCGGTACAATGAGCAGTTCTTC. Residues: CASTTRYNEQFF.

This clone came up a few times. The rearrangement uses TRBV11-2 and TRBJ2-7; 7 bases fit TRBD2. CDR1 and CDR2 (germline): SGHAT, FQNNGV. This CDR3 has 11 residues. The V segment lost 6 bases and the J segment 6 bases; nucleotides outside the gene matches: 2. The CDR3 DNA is TGTGCCAGCAGTTCGGGAGGCGAGCAGTACTTC. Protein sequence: CASSSGGEQYF.

CDR3 protein: CASSPRPVEAKSYEQYF. In DNA, the CDR3 is TGTGCCAGTAGTCCCCGACCCGTCGAGGCGAAGTCCTACGAGCAGTACTTC. The rearrangement links TRBV19 to TRBJ2-5; D is ambiguous. The J call could be wrong; TRBJ2-7 is a better fit for the DNA end. CDR3 length: 17 residues. Germline V CDR1 and CDR2: LNHDA, SQIVND (reference sequence).

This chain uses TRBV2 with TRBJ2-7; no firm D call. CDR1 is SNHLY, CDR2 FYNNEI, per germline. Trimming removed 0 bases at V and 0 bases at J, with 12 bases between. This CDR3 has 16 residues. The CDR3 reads CASSEAGTALSYEQYF. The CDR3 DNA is TGTGCCAGCAGTGAAGCGGGAACAGCGCTCTCCTACGAGCAGTACTTC.

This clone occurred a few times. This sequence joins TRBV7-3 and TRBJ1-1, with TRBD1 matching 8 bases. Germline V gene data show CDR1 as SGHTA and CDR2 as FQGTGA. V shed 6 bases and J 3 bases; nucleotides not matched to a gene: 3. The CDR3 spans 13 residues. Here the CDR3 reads CASSYRGYTEAFF. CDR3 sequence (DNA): TGTGCCAGCAGTTACAGGGGGTACACTGAAGCTTTCTTT.

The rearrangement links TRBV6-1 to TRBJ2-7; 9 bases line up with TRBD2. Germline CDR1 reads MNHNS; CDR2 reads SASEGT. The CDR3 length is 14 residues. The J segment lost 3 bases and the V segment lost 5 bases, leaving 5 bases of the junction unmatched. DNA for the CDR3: TGTGCCAGCAGTCCGGGACTAGCATACTACGAGCAGTACTTC. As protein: CASSPGLAYYEQYF.

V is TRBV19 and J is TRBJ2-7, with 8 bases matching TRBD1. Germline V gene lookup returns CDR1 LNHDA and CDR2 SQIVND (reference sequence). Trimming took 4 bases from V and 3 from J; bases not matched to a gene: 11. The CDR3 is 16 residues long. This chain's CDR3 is CASSSAGGSKFYEQYF. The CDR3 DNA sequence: TGTGCCAGTAGTAGTGCAGGGGGCTCCAAATTCTACGAGCAGTACTTC.

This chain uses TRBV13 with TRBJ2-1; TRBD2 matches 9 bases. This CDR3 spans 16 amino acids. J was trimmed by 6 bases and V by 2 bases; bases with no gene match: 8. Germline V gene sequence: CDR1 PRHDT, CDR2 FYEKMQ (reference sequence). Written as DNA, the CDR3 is TGTGCCAGCAGCTTAAATGTTCTAGCGGGGATCAATGAGCAGTTCTTC. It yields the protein CASSLNVLAGINEQFF.

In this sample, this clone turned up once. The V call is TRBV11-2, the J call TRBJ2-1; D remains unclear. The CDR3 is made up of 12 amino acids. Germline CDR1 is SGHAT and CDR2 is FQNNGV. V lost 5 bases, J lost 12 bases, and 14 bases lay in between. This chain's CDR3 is CASSRERWVQFF. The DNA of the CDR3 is TGTGCCAGCAGCCGTGAGCGATGGGTGCAGTTCTTC.

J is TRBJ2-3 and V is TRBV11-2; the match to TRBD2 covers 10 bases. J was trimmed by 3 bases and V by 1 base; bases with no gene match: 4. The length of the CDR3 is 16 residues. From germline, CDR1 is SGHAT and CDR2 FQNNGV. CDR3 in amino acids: CASSLAVLAGTDTQYF. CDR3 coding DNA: TGTGCCAGCAGCTTAGCGGTACTAGCGGGAACAGATACGCAGTATTTT.

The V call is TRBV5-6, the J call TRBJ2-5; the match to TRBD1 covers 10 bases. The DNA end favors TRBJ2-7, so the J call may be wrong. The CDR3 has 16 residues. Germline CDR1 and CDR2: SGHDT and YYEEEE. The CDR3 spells CASSLVRDRGIHEQYF. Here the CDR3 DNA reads TGTGCCAGCAGCTTGGTCCGGGACAGGGGTATCCACGAGCAGTACTTC.

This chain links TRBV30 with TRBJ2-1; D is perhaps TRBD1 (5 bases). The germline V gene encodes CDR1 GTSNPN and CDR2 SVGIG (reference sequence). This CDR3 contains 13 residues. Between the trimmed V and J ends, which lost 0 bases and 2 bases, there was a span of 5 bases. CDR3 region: CAWSVQAYNEQFF. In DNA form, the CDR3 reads TGTGCCTGGAGTGTACAGGCCTACAATGAGCAGTTCTTC.